Presented here are 4 T cell receptor beta chains from one specimen sequenced in a study of tumor-infiltrating lymphocytes in primary liver carcinoma. The input was around 500 ng total RNA; TCR beta cDNA was made from it with a constant-region primer. Modified slightly, ARM-PCR produced TCR beta libraries over three nested multiplex PCR rounds. TRBV1-TRBV30 forward primers paired with a C-beta reverse primer drove the first two PCR rounds, about 11 cycles each. Using its own MiXCR run on the multiplex PCR reads, TCRdb lists one record per CDR3 protein. The table lists 100,000 to 150,000 distinct CDR3 sequences, approximately 64% of them singletons. Scientists recovered RNA and DNA together from about 20-30 mg of unsorted bulk tissue. The sample consisted of liver tumor tissue from sampling region 3. Specified subset: tumor region T3, left-lateral pole. The receptor set was obtained from an older woman with primary liver carcinoma and hepatitis B virus infection.

A word on this clonotype: Since no conserved phenylalanine or tryptophan closes the CDR3, a read error is the likely cause. Because the CDR3's place on the DNA is in doubt, the DNA is left out and the CDR3 is given as listed by TCRdb. This chain joins TRBV11-2 and TRBJ2-5; the table's D gene call, TRBD2, was not cross checked with the DNA. Looked up from germline, CDR1 is SGHAT and CDR2 is FQNNGV. The CDR3 comprises 15 residues, both ends counted. CDR3: CASSLRLAGQETQCL.

For this clonotype: A clone one base away is much larger, so this may be a read error. This sequence joins TRBV7-8 and TRBJ1-5; D uncertain. Between the trimmed V and J ends, which lost 5 bases and 7 bases, there was a span of 21 bases. The CDR3 runs to 16 residues. CDR1 and CDR2 from the germline V gene are SGHVS and FQNEAQ. CDR3 nucleotides: TGTGCCAGCAGCCCATCTGGTCGACGGGCAGTACAGCCCCAGCATTTT. This translates into CASSPSGRRAVQPQHF.

The gene calls are TRBV6-6 and TRBJ2-1, with D maybe TRBD1 (6 bases). The CDR3 sequence is 14 residues long. The germline V gene encodes CDR1 MNHNY and CDR2 SVGAGI (reference sequence). Trimming removed 6 bases from V and 1 base from J, with 10 bases in between. Here the CDR3 DNA reads TGTGCCAGCAGGTGGACAGCGTCCTACAATGAGCAGTTCTTC. Its translation is CASRWTASYNEQFF.

Notes on this clonotype: It may be a read error: a sequence one base away is much more abundant. Written as DNA, the CDR3 is TGTGCCAGCAGTGAAGAGCCCCCAACCCGGTACTTC. Translating gives CASSEEPPTRYF. The chain has TRBV6-1 and TRBJ2-5; no clear D. This CDR3 contains 12 residues. Germline CDR1 is MNHNS and CDR2 is SASEGT.